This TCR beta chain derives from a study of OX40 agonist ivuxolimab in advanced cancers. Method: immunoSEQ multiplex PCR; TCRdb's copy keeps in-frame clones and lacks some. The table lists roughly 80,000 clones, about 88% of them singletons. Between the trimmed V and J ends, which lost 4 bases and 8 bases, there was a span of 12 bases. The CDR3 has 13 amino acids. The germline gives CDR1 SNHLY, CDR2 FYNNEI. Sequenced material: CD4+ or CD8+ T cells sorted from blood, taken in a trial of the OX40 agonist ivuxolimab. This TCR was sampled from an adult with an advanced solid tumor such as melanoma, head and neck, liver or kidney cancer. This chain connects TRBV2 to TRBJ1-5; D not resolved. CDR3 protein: CASSGQVIKPQHF. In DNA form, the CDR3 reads TGTGCCAGCAGTGGGCAGGTTATCAAGCCCCAGCATTTT. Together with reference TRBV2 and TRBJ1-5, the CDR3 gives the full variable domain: EPEVTQTPSHQVTQMGQEVILRCVPISNHLYFYWYRQILGQKVEFLVSFYNNEISEKSEIFDDQFSVERPDGSNFTLKIRSTKLEDSAMYFCASSGQVIKPQHFGDGTRLSIL.